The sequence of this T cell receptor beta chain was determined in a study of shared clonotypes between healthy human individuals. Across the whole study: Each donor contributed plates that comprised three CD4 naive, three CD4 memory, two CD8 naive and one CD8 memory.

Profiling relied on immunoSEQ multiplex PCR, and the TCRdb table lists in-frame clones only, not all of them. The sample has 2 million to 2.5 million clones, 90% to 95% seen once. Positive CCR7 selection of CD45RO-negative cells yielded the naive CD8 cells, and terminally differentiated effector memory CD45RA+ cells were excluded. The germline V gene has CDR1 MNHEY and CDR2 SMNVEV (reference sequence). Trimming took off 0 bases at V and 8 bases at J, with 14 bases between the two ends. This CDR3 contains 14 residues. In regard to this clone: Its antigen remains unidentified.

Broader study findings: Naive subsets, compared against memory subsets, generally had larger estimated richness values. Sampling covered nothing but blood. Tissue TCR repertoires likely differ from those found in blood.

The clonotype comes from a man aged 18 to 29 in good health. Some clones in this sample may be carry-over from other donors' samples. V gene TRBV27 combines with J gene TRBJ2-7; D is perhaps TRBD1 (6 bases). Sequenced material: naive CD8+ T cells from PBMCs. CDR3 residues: CASSLSGATAKQYF. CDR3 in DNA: TGTGCCAGCAGTTTATCGGGGGCAACTGCGAAGCAGTACTTC.